This T cell receptor beta chain was identified in a study of shared clonotypes between healthy human individuals. The junction had 12 bases not matched to a gene; V was cut back by 9 bases and J by 5 bases. The CDR3 is made up of 15 amino acids. Germline values: CDR1 MGHDK, CDR2 SYGVNS. As to this clone: Its antigen is as yet unknown.

Whole-study findings and limits: Clonotype sharing across a few donors was observed for roughly 5% of naive CD4 clonotypes.

Only in-frame clones appear in the TCRdb table, and some are missing; sequencing was by immunoSEQ multiplex PCR. The table records more than 850,000 clones, around 82% of them present only once. This TCR came from a man aged 18 to 30 in good health. Some clones in this sample may be carry-over from other donors' samples. The sequenced sample consisted of memory CD4+ T cells from PBMCs. Regarding subset: CD45RA-negative fraction. V and J are TRBV25-1 and TRBJ1-2; 10 bases agree with TRBD1. CDR3 DNA: TGTGCCAGTAATCTTGGGACAGGGGAGGGGTATGGCTACACCTTC. This sequence encodes CASNLGTGEGYGYTF.